The 21 T cell receptor beta chains reported below all come from one sample, sequenced in a study of blood T cell repertoires in COVID-19. The repertoire was sequenced with immunoSEQ multiplex PCR; TCRdb's copy has only in-frame clones and lacks some. The repertoire has around 35,000 clones, around 83% of them found once; the top ten carry about 7%. The sequenced sample was peripheral blood. Receptors originate from a human donor in a cohort sampled during active COVID-19.

The chain has TRBV7-9 and TRBJ1-5; TRBD1 is a possible D gene (6 bases). Germline CDR1 SEHNR, CDR2 FQNEAQ (reference sequence). Deletions cut 4 bases from V and 7 bases from J, with 14 bases between. The CDR3 contains 14 residues. The CDR3: CASSSQGLGQPQHF. The CDR3 DNA is TGTGCCAGCAGCTCACAGGGTCTAGGACAGCCCCAGCATTTT.

The chain couples TRBV18 to TRBJ2-2; 8 bases line up with TRBD2. After removal of 3 bases from V and 1 base from J, the junction contained 7 bases not matched to a gene. The CDR3 has 17 amino acids. The V gene's germline CDR1 is KGHSH and CDR2 LQKENI. CDR3 coding DNA: TGTGCCAGCTCACCCCCTCGGCGGGGGGTGAACACCGGGGAGCTGTTTTTT. Translating it yields CASSPPRRGVNTGELFF.

The chain links TRBV6-6 to TRBJ1-1; 8 bases match TRBD1. The length of the CDR3 is 16 residues. Germline CDR1 MNHNY, CDR2 SVGAGI (reference sequence). J lost 1 base, V lost 4 bases, and 8 bases had no gene match. The CDR3 sequence: CASSSWTGKENTEAFF. CDR3 nucleotides: TGTGCCAGCAGTTCCTGGACAGGGAAGGAGAACACTGAAGCTTTCTTT.

In DNA, the CDR3 is TGTGCCAGCAGCTTATCAGCGGTGGGAAACACCATATATTTT. Protein sequence: CASSLSAVGNTIYF. The chain employs TRBV11-1 and TRBJ1-3; D not resolved. This CDR3 contains 14 residues. V was trimmed by 2 bases and J by 4 bases, leaving 9 bases between them. The germline V gene has CDR1 SGHAT and CDR2 FQDESV (reference sequence).

This clone was recorded once. The rearrangement uses TRBV6-5 and TRBJ2-1, with 10 nucleotides matching TRBD2. The CDR3 spans 15 residues. CDR1 MNHEY and CDR2 SVGAGI come from the germline V gene. V was clipped by 6 bases and J by 6 bases; unmatched bases: 8. The CDR3 sequence is CASSSTSGVANEQFF. In DNA, the CDR3 is TGTGCCAGCAGCTCTACTAGCGGGGTTGCCAATGAGCAGTTCTTC.

This chain uses TRBV2 with TRBJ2-3, with 11 bases aligning to TRBD2. Per the germline V gene, CDR1 is SNHLY and CDR2 is FYNNEI. J was trimmed by 2 bases and V by 7 bases; bases with no gene match: 8. This CDR3 has 16 amino acids. CDR3 protein: CASTRGTSGYTDTQYF. The CDR3 DNA reads TGTGCCAGCACGCGGGGGACTAGCGGATACACAGATACGCAGTATTTT. The variable domain in full, completed from reference TRBV2 and TRBJ2-3, reads EPEVTQTPSHQVTQMGQEVILRCVPISNHLYFYWYRQILGQKVEFLVSFYNNEISEKSEIFDDQFSVERPDGSNFTLKIRSTKLEDSAMYFCASTRGTSGYTDTQYFGPGTRLTVL.

The chain is built from TRBV30 and TRBJ2-6; D gene ambiguous. The V end was cut by 7 bases, the J end by 1 base, with 17 bases between. Germline lookup yields CDR1 GTSNPN and CDR2 SVGIG (reference sequence). This CDR3 comprises 16 residues. CDR3 DNA sequence: TGTGCCTCTATGAGTTGGCTAGAGTCTGGGGCCAACGTCCTGACTTTC. Amino acids: CASMSWLESGANVLTF.

The J gene is TRBJ2-1, the V gene TRBV5-4; 7 nucleotides match TRBD2. With V trimmed by 0 bases and J by 5 bases, 11 bases remained unmatched. This CDR3 comprises 17 residues. Germline values: CDR1 SGHNT, CDR2 YYREEE (reference sequence). CDR3 amino acids: CASSLAGGLAEHNEQFF. Here the CDR3 DNA reads TGTGCCAGCAGCTTGGCCGGGGGTCTAGCGGAGCACAATGAGCAGTTCTTC.

V and J are TRBV5-1 and TRBJ1-4, with D uncertain. Trimming removed 4 bases at V and 4 bases at J, with 11 bases between. CDR1 is SGHRS, CDR2 YFSETQ, per germline. The CDR3 is 14 amino acids. CDR3 sequence reads: CASSLSGDNEKLFF. In DNA, the CDR3 is TGCGCCAGCAGCCTGTCGGGAGATAATGAAAAACTGTTTTTT.

V usage is TRBV5-8 and J usage is TRBJ1-3; the D is unclear. CDR3 length: 15 residues. CDR1 and CDR2 (germline): SGHTS, YDEGEE. The ends were cut back, 4 bases at V and 0 bases at J, with 11 bases in the middle. The chain's CDR3 is CASSPDMASGNTIYF. As DNA, the CDR3 is TGTGCCAGCAGCCCAGACATGGCCTCTGGAAACACCATATATTTT.

CDR3 protein: CASSANRDRASGYTF. CDR3 in DNA: TGTGCCAGCAGCGCGAACCGGGACAGGGCAAGCGGCTACACCTTC. This sequence joins TRBV9 and TRBJ1-2, with 9 bases aligning to TRBD1. The V and J ends lost 3 bases and 8 bases, in that order; junction bases with no gene match: 11. This CDR3 spans 15 amino acids. CDR1 is SGDLS and CDR2 is YYNGEE in the germline V gene.

The chain recombines TRBV6-5 with TRBJ1-2, with D tentatively TRBD1 (5 bases). The CDR3 has 13 residues. Germline V gene lookup returns CDR1 MNHEY and CDR2 SVGAGI. V lost 9 bases, J lost 7 bases, and 18 bases lay in between. The CDR3 sequence: CASKEQAFGGYTF. In nucleotides, the CDR3 is TGTGCCAGTAAAGAACAGGCCTTCGGTGGCTACACCTTC.

The V and J genes are TRBV7-9 and TRBJ1-1; TRBD1 is a possible D gene (5 bases). V was pared by 5 bases and J by 3 bases, with 10 bases between. Germline CDR1 reads SEHNR; CDR2 reads FQNEAQ (reference sequence). This CDR3 has 13 amino acids. CDR3 protein: CASSPQGYTEAFF. Written as DNA, the CDR3 is TGTGCCAGCAGCCCGCAGGGATACACTGAAGCTTTCTTT.

The rearrangement joins TRBV2 to TRBJ2-2, with a tentative D call TRBD1 (6 bases). Germline CDR1 is SNHLY and CDR2 is FYNNEI. The CDR3 covers 15 residues. The V gene lost 8 bases and the J gene lost 4 bases, with 17 bases spanning the gap. This chain's CDR3 is CASPRSPGATGELFF. CDR3 DNA: TGTGCCAGCCCCCGGAGTCCAGGGGCCACCGGGGAGCTGTTTTTT.

The chain employs TRBV9 and TRBJ2-5; 8 bases align to TRBD2. This CDR3 spans 14 amino acids. Germline CDR1 SGDLS, CDR2 YYNGEE. Germline trimming cut 3 bases from V and 5 bases from J; bases unmatched to any gene: 6. This chain's CDR3 is CASSESRGGETQYF. In nucleotides, the CDR3 is TGTGCCAGCAGCGAGAGCCGGGGGGGTGAGACCCAGTACTTC.

The rearrangement links TRBV5-6 to TRBJ2-6; 7 bases agree with TRBD1. Germline values: CDR1 SGHDT, CDR2 YYEEEE. The ends lost 1 base at V and 6 bases at J; junction bases unmatched: 13. The CDR3 spans 18 residues. The CDR3 DNA is TGTGCCAGCAGCTTGATGAACAGGGGAAAAATGAAGGCCAACGTCCTGACTTTC. Its protein product is CASSLMNRGKMKANVLTF.

The rearrangement uses TRBV7-9 and TRBJ2-7; 8 bases align to TRBD2. V was pared by 3 bases and J by 3 bases, with 4 bases of the junction left unmatched. CDR1 SEHNR and CDR2 FQNEAQ come from the germline V gene (reference sequence). The CDR3 sequence is 14 residues long. The DNA of the CDR3 is TGTGCCAGCAGCTTCCCCGGGACTAGCTACGAGCAGTACTTC. Translation gives CASSFPGTSYEQYF.

The rearrangement links TRBV27 to TRBJ2-7, with 9 bases identical to TRBD2. V was pared by 4 bases and J by 5 bases, with 6 bases of the junction left unmatched. The CDR3 contains 14 residues. Germline V gives CDR1 MNHEY, CDR2 SMNVEV (reference sequence). CDR3 coding DNA: TGTGCCAGCAGTTCCCGGACTAGCGACGACGAGCAGTACTTC. It translates to CASSSRTSDDEQYF.

This rearrangement joins TRBV7-3 to TRBJ1-5, with D tentatively TRBD1 (5 bases). V dropped 5 bases and J dropped 0 bases, with 11 bases sitting between them. The CDR3 contains 15 residues. The germline CDR1 and CDR2 sequences are SGHTA and FQGTGA. The CDR3 nucleotides read TGTGCCAGCAGCCCGGACACCCATAGCAATCAGCCCCAGCATTTT. Translated, it gives CASSPDTHSNQPQHF.

The chain links TRBV6-5 to TRBJ2-7; 7 bases fit TRBD1. The V gene end was trimmed by 5 bases and the J gene end by 1 base; junction bases not matched to a gene: 5. This CDR3 is built from 14 residues. Germline loops: CDR1 MNHEY, CDR2 SVGAGI. CDR3 loop: CASSKPGQSYEQYF. The DNA for the CDR3 is TGTGCCAGCAGTAAGCCGGGACAGTCCTACGAGCAGTACTTC.

The table lists this clone with a count of one. CDR3 DNA: TGCGCCAGCAGCTTCGGGACTAGCGGGGGTTTCTCCTACGAGCAGTACTTC. It codes for CASSFGTSGGFSYEQYF. The chain carries TRBV5-1 and TRBJ2-7; the match to TRBD2 covers 14 bases. After removal of 2 bases from V and 0 bases from J, the junction contained 4 bases not matched to a gene. The CDR3 has 17 amino acids. Germline V gene data show CDR1 as SGHRS and CDR2 as YFSETQ.